This TCR beta chain was profiled in a study of cytomegalovirus exposure and HLA in healthy donors. Primers included in the PCR were 60 Vbeta and 13 Jbeta primers. Methods used by the authors: Roughly 10 million shared chains were among about 80 million unique TCR beta chains counted in a later analysis. Sequencing was performed with immunoSEQ multiplex PCR; in TCRdb, only in-frame clones are kept and a portion is missing. V and J calls and clone size are given by that table; D and trimming were obtained from the DNA. The table gives 60,000 to 70,000 clones; the top ten clones make up around 15% of it. Trimming took 4 bases from V and 5 from J, leaving 11 bases between them. This CDR3 is built from 13 residues. The V gene's germline CDR1 is LGHNA and CDR2 YSLEER. Study conclusions and caveats: Immune exposure information available was restricted to CMV serostatus. Researchers reported in a later analysis that common viral pathogens appeared linked to several top clusters. Later work found that TCR association rates differed between HLA loci; DRB1 had the most and HLA-C the fewest.

A remark on this clone: Its antigen is unknown.

The clonotype was recovered from a boy between 10 and 17 years old in good health and CMV-seronegative. The V call is TRBV4-3, the J call TRBJ1-1; D is possibly TRBD1 (5 bases). The sample comprised PBMCs. The CDR3 here is CASSPWGGTEAFF. DNA for the CDR3: TGCGCCAGCAGCCCTTGGGGGGGGACTGAAGCTTTCTTT.